The present T cell receptor (beta chain) was sequenced within a study of technical replicates of blood from a handful of donors. Method: immunoSEQ multiplex PCR; TCRdb's copy keeps in-frame clones and lacks some. The sample includes approximately 74,000 clones, nearly 98% of them seen just once. V was pared by 2 bases and J by 5 bases, with 21 bases between. CDR3 length: 17 residues. Germline lookup yields CDR1 MGHRA and CDR2 YSYEKL. This TCR was sampled from a human donor in good health. The gene calls are TRBV4-1 and TRBJ1-1, with a possible D match to TRBD1 (5 bases). The sequencing sample was made of T cells isolated from PBMCs. This CDR3 is CASSQNGGGEISTEAFF. CDR3 sequence (DNA): TGCGCCAGCAGCCAAAACGGGGGAGGTGAAATATCAACTGAAGCTTTCTTT.